This T cell receptor (beta chain) was retrieved from a study of post-analysis software for immune sequencing data. Study-wide points: Compared with controls, patients had more of five TRBV segments, including TRBV5-6, TRBV5-1 and TRBV20-1.

V was pared by 5 bases and J by 7 bases, with 9 bases of the junction left unmatched. CDR1 and CDR2 from the germline V gene are SNHLY and FYNNEI. CDR3 length: 15 residues. A remark on this clonotype: Antigen: not known.

The library was made from cDNA and included unique molecular identifiers. In TCRdb, the PCR reads were re-called with MiXCR into one record per CDR3 protein. The profile covers approximately 460,000 distinct CDR3 sequences, with less than 45% appearing a single time and 9% to 14% taken by the ten largest. The origin of this receptor is a girl between 10 and 17 years old with multiple sclerosis. V and J are TRBV2 and TRBJ1-5; 9 nucleotides align to TRBD1. Sequenced sample: blood. The CDR3 DNA follows: TGTGCCAGCAGTCTAGAGGGGACAGGGCGACAGCCCCAGCATTTT. Its translation is CASSLEGTGRQPQHF.